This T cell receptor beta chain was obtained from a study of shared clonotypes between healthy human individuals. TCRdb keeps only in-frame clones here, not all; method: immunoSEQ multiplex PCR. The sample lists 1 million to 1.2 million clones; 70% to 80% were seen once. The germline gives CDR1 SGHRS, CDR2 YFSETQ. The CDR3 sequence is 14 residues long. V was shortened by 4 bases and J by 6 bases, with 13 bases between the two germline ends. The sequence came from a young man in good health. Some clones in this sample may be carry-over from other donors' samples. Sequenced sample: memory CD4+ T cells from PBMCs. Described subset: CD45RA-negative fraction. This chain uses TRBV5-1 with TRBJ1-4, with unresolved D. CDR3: CASSPEGGYEKLFF. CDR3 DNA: TGCGCCAGCAGCCCCGAAGGTGGTTATGAAAAACTGTTTTTT.